Below, 28 T cell receptor beta chains from the same sample are listed, as sequenced in a study of response to subunit inactivated influenza vaccine. TCRdb used MiXCR to reprocess the RT-PCR reads, holding one entry per CDR3 protein. Here the sample spans 560,000 or so distinct CDR3 sequences, about 8% being singletons. This specimen consisted of PBMCs from blood, obtained about 23 months after vaccination. Receptor source: a man aged 50 to 69 who received an inactivated influenza vaccine.

This clonotype has just a few counts. CDR3 region: CASSLAKDYEQYF. CDR3 DNA: TGTGCCAGCAGCTTAGCGAAAGACTACGAGCAGTACTTC. The chain joins TRBV7-2 to TRBJ2-7, with no clear D. This CDR3 region has 13 residues. V lost 0 bases to trimming and J lost 3 bases, with 6 bases between them. Per germline, CDR1 SGHTA and CDR2 FQGNSA.

Concerning this clonotype: An end of the junction does not agree with germline; a read error may underlie this. This chain connects TRBV4-3 to TRBJ2-1; no clear D gene. This CDR3 comprises 14 residues. Germline CDR1 is LGHNA and CDR2 is YSLEER. The DNA of the CDR3 is TGCGCCAGCAGCCAAGGAACGAACTACAAGGAGCAGTTCTTC. Translation: CASSQGTNYKEQFF.

This clonotype was recorded a few times. The V and J genes are TRBV6-2 or TRBV6-3 and TRBJ1-5; D perhaps matches TRBD1 (5 bases). Per germline, CDR1 MNHEY and CDR2 SVGEGT. This CDR3 spans 15 amino acids. The ends were cut back, 6 bases at V and 8 bases at J, with 20 bases in the middle. The CDR3 bases are TGTGCCAGCAGGCCCAGAGGGGTTGTGGCGGAGCCCCAGCATTTT. Residues: CASRPRGVVAEPQHF.

This clonotype was detected many times. The V and J genes are TRBV4-2 and TRBJ2-2; 13 nucleotides line up with TRBD2. V gave up 2 bases and J gave up 5 bases; unmatched junction bases: 5. Germline V CDR1 and CDR2: LGHNA, YNFKEQ. The CDR3 totals 17 residues. The CDR3 region has the DNA TGTGCCAGCAGCCAAACTAGCGGGAGGGCCGAGACCGGGGAGCTGTTTTTT. Protein sequence: CASSQTSGRAETGELFF.

The chain links TRBV2 to TRBJ2-1; D unclear. Trimming removed 2 bases from V and 9 bases from J, with 14 bases in between. Germline lookup yields CDR1 SNHLY and CDR2 FYNNEI. The CDR3 runs 14 residues. The DNA for the CDR3 is TGTGCCAGCAGTGAATCGGCAGGAGCAGGTGAGCAGTTCTTC. Protein sequence: CASSESAGAGEQFF.

This clonotype has only a few counts. The V gene is TRBV20-1, the J gene TRBJ1-4; no clear D. The length of the CDR3 is 13 residues. Germline assignment: CDR1 DFQATT and CDR2 SNEGSKA (reference sequence). V dropped 6 bases and J dropped 0 bases, with 8 bases sitting between them. CDR3 bases: TGCAGTGCAAGGTGGACAACTAATGAAAAACTGTTTTTT. Residues: CSARWTTNEKLFF.

This clonotype was detected many times. V and J are TRBV3-1 and TRBJ1-6; D unclear. This CDR3 region has 15 residues. Trimming took 4 bases from V and 7 from J, leaving 14 bases between them. Germline V CDR1 and CDR2: LGHDT, YNNKEL (reference sequence). This CDR3 is CASSPAGDLNSPLHF. The CDR3 nucleotides read TGTGCCAGCAGCCCTGCAGGAGACTTAAATTCACCCCTCCACTTT.

This clonotype was found many times. This rearrangement joins TRBV20-1 to TRBJ2-2, with D perhaps TRBD1 (5 bases). This CDR3 is 13 amino acids long. CDR1 is DFQATT, CDR2 SNEGSKA, per germline (reference sequence). V was cut by 5 bases and J by 2 bases, with 9 bases left in between. The CDR3 loop is CSAGALNTGELFF. The CDR3 bases are TGCAGTGCTGGGGCCCTCAACACCGGGGAGCTGTTTTTT.

This clonotype was counted between two and nine times. The chain has TRBV15 and TRBJ2-2; 8 bases map to TRBD1. Trimming removed 8 bases from V and 8 bases from J; junction bases left unmatched: 7. This CDR3 is built from 13 residues. The germline gives CDR1 LNHNV, CDR2 YYDKDF (reference sequence). The CDR3 is CATQRTGFGELFF. The CDR3 nucleotides are TGTGCCACCCAACGGACAGGGTTTGGGGAGCTGTTTTTT.

This clonotype was picked up many times. This chain joins TRBV4-1 and TRBJ2-1; TRBD1 or TRBD2 may be the D gene (5 bases each). CDR1 and CDR2 from the germline V gene are MGHRA and YSYEKL. The CDR3 has 17 amino acids. Trimming removed 4 bases at V and 5 bases at J, with 21 bases between. CDR3 coding DNA: TGCGCCAGCAGCCGGGCTTCCGGGACCCTTGGTAACAATGAGCAGTTCTTC. Translation: CASSRASGTLGNNEQFF.

This clonotype was seen ten or more times. The V call is TRBV12-3 or TRBV12-4, the J call TRBJ2-7; D is uncertain. V gave up 1 base and J gave up 3 bases, with 10 bases separating them. The CDR3 is made up of 14 amino acids. CDR3 protein: CASSLEAGYYEQYF. The CDR3 bases are TGTGCCAGCAGTTTAGAGGCAGGTTACTACGAGCAGTACTTC.

This clonotype has ten or more counts. The gene calls are TRBV4-2 and TRBJ1-5; D is uncertain. V was cut by 0 bases and J by 9 bases, with 15 bases left in between. The CDR3 totals 15 residues. The V gene's germline CDR1 is LGHNA and CDR2 YNFKEQ. The CDR3 sequence is CASSQDVAPLSPQHF. For the CDR3, the DNA is TGTGCCAGCAGCCAAGATGTCGCACCTCTTTCGCCCCAGCATTTT.

This clonotype was counted only a few times. The chain uses TRBV20-1 and TRBJ2-1; 12 bases match TRBD2. Germline V gene sequence: CDR1 DFQATT, CDR2 SNEGSKA (reference sequence). The J segment lost 6 bases and the V segment lost 1 base, leaving 7 bases of the junction unmatched. The CDR3 sequence is 16 residues long. CDR3 sequence reads: CSARAETSGRINEQFF. CDR3 DNA sequence: TGCAGTGCTAGAGCGGAGACTAGCGGGAGAATCAATGAGCAGTTCTTC.

This sequence joins TRBV10-2 and TRBJ2-7; D may be TRBD2 (6 bases). This CDR3 has 15 amino acids. Between the trimmed V and J ends, which lost 7 bases and 2 bases, there was a span of 18 bases. Germline V CDR1 and CDR2: WSHSY, SAAADI. The CDR3 spells CASMQGRREAYEQYF. The CDR3 DNA follows: TGCGCCAGCATGCAGGGAAGGAGGGAAGCCTACGAGCAGTACTTC.

Ten or more counts support this clonotype. CDR3 residues: CASSAGTAPGTLFTDTQYF. DNA for the CDR3: TGTGCCAGCAGCGCCGGGACGGCCCCCGGGACCTTATTCACAGATACGCAGTATTTT. The V gene is TRBV11-2, the J gene TRBJ2-3; D could derive from TRBD1 or TRBD2 (5 bases each). Germline V gene lookup returns CDR1 SGHAT and CDR2 FQNNGV. The V and J ends lost 5 bases and 2 bases respectively, with 26 bases between them. The CDR3 is 19 amino acids.

This clonotype was picked up many times. CDR3 nucleotides: TGTGCCAGCAGCTTAGGCCCGTACTTATATGGGGGCTACACCTTC. Protein sequence: CASSLGPYLYGGYTF. The V and J genes are TRBV7-2 and TRBJ1-2, with unresolved D. CDR1 SGHTA and CDR2 FQGNSA come from the germline V gene. Trimming shortened V by 1 base and J by 8 bases, and 17 bases separated the two germline ends. CDR3 length equals 15 residues.

The chain is built from TRBV20-1 and TRBJ2-1, with 9 bases aligning to TRBD2. Germline V gene lookup returns CDR1 DFQATT and CDR2 SNEGSKA (reference sequence). The CDR3 is 12 amino acids. V lost 7 bases to trimming and J lost 6 bases; unmatched junction nucleotides: 4. Here the CDR3 DNA reads TGCAGTGGGCGGGAGGGCCCCAATGAGCAGTTCTTC. Translation gives CSGREGPNEQFF.

This clonotype was seen only a few times. This chain uses TRBV7-2 with TRBJ2-2; 9 bases map to TRBD2. V trimming: 2 bases; J trimming: 5 bases; junction bases outside the gene matches: 9. Germline V lookup: CDR1 SGHTA, CDR2 FQGNSA. The CDR3 consists of 17 residues. The CDR3 nucleotides are TGTGCCAGCAGCTTATGGGGGCTAGCGGGACGTACCGGGGAGCTGTTTTTT. It codes for CASSLWGLAGRTGELFF.

This clonotype came up a few times. The chain uses TRBV4-1 and TRBJ1-4; TRBD1 is a possible D gene (5 bases). V dropped 4 bases and J dropped 2 bases, with 26 bases sitting between them. Germline assignment: CDR1 MGHRA and CDR2 YSYEKL. The CDR3 contains 20 residues. CDR3 sequence reads: CASSRELRDRSGDTNEKLFF. As DNA, the CDR3 is TGCGCCAGCAGCCGCGAACTTAGGGACCGCTCCGGGGATACTAATGAAAAACTGTTTTTT.

At least ten counts were recorded for this clonotype. The chain employs TRBV11-2 and TRBJ2-1; the D gene is possibly TRBD2 (6 bases). Trimming took off 5 bases at V and 4 bases at J, with 18 bases between the two ends. CDR3 size: 16 residues. Germline values: CDR1 SGHAT, CDR2 FQNNGV. The CDR3 sequence: CASSHTSGDGYNEQFF. The CDR3 DNA reads as TGTGCCAGCAGCCATACCTCGGGGGACGGATACAATGAGCAGTTCTTC.

This clonotype has ten or more counts. The chain is built from TRBV5-1 and TRBJ2-5; D is ambiguous. V lost 0 bases to trimming and J lost 1 base, with 7 bases between them. Per the germline V gene, CDR1 is SGHRS and CDR2 is YFSETQ. This CDR3 is built from 14 residues. The CDR3 bases are TGCGCCAGCAGCTTGGGGTTAGTCCAAGAGACCCAGTACTTC. This translates into CASSLGLVQETQYF. Full variable domain (rest looked up from reference TRBV5-1 and TRBJ2-5): KAGVTQTPRYLIKTRGQQVTLSCSPISGHRSVSWYQQTPGQGLQFLFEYFSETQRNKGNFPGRFSGRQFSNSRSEMNVSTLELGDSALYLCASSLGLVQETQYFGPGTRLLVL.

The chain joins TRBV29-1 to TRBJ1-1, with 11 nucleotides matching TRBD1. The CDR3 extends over 13 amino acids. J lost 11 bases, V lost 5 bases, and 10 bases had no gene match. Per germline, CDR1 SQVTM and CDR2 ANQGSEA. The CDR3 region has the DNA TGCAGCGTTCACGGACAGGGGGCTTCCGCGGCTTTCTTT. It codes for CSVHGQGASAAFF.

CDR3 nucleotides: TGTGCCAGCAGCAAAAGCGGGAGGGCCGTCGATGAGCAGTTCTTC. Its translation: CASSKSGRAVDEQFF. The V and J genes are TRBV7-9 and TRBJ2-1; 10 bases are a match to TRBD2. CDR3 length equals 15 residues. V lost 5 bases, J lost 8 bases, and 9 bases stayed unmatched. Germline V CDR1 and CDR2: SEHNR, FQNEAQ (reference sequence).

The chain uses TRBV6-1 and TRBJ1-6; TRBD1 aligns across 11 bases. The germline V gene encodes CDR1 MNHNS and CDR2 SASEGT. Trimming took 6 bases from V and 9 from J; bases not matched to a gene: 4. This CDR3 comprises 14 residues. CDR3 coding DNA: TGTGCCAGCAGCTCCGGGACAGGGGGTTCACCCCTCCACTTT. This encodes CASSSGTGGSPLHF.

In this sample, this clonotype turned up a few times. V gene TRBV5-5 combines with J gene TRBJ2-1; D might be TRBD2 (6 bases). V was cut by 1 base and J by 7 bases, with 24 bases left in between. Germline lookup yields CDR1 SGHKS and CDR2 YYEKEE (reference sequence). The CDR3 loop spans 18 amino acids. The DNA for the CDR3 is TGTGCCAGCAGCTTGTCTTATGGGCGGGGTCCTGGGAGAAATGAGCAGTTCTTC. Translated: CASSLSYGRGPGRNEQFF.

This clonotype showed up just a few times. This chain uses TRBV7-6 with TRBJ2-3; TRBD2 agrees at 11 bases. CDR1 and CDR2 from the germline V gene are SGHVS and FNYEAQ. Trimming cost V 1 base and J 5 bases; bases outside gene matches: 11. The CDR3 runs 18 residues. CDR3 DNA sequence: TGTGCCAGCAGCTTAGACGAACTAGCGGGAGTCTGGGAAGATACGCAGTATTTT. Translated: CASSLDELAGVWEDTQYF.

V usage is TRBV12-3 or TRBV12-4 and J usage is TRBJ2-2; 13 bases agree with TRBD2. The CDR3 sequence is 15 residues long. J gave up 6 bases and V 4 bases, and 2 bases lay outside the gene matches. The CDR3 DNA sequence: TGTGCCAGCAGTTGGACTAGCGGGAGAGCCGGGGAGCTGTTTTTT. It encodes CASSWTSGRAGELFF.

Ten or more counts support this clonotype. This sequence joins TRBV5-1 and TRBJ2-2, with D possibly TRBD2 on 6 matching bases. Trimming took off 0 bases at V and 10 bases at J, with 10 bases between the two ends. Germline V lookup: CDR1 SGHRS, CDR2 YFSETQ. The CDR3 contains 13 residues. This CDR3 is CASSLGGVAELFF. In DNA, the CDR3 is TGCGCCAGCAGCTTGGGCGGGGTCGCGGAGCTGTTTTTT.